This T cell receptor beta chain was identified during a study of neurological immune-mediated disorders (dated by TCRdb to the late 2010s). For the wider study: Peripheral blood TCR-beta repertoires from patients with HTLV-I-associated myelopathy (HAM/TSP), patients with multiple sclerosis, and healthy controls were compared in the study using UMI-based sequencing. Of the approximately 70 subjects in the cohort, around 14 were HAM/TSP patients, some 34 were multiple sclerosis patients, and about 20 were healthy controls. The roughly 99 TCR-beta libraries covered PBMC samples along with longitudinal samples, technical triplicates, and paired sorted CD4+ and CD8+ T-cell subsets. What the study reported, not specific to this receptor: No identical CDR3 amino acid sequences were shared among expanded clones across subjects, suggesting private TCR-beta repertoires in all groups. TCR clonal expansion was highest in HAM/TSP patients and lowest in MS patients, with MS patients falling below even healthy controls.

Blood bank volunteers in Maryland, USA served as the healthy controls. TCR libraries for sorted subsets were made from roughly 950,000 sorted CD4+ or CD8+ T cells. PBMCs were separated from peripheral blood using Ficoll-Hypaque density gradient centrifugation and then cryopreserved in liquid nitrogen. Paired sorted CD4+ and CD8+ subsets came from healthy controls, HAM/TSP patients and MS patients. This clonotype was picked up many times. The antigen it recognizes is unknown. No much larger clone is present one base from it, and per-base qualities are unavailable. cDNA synthesis used template-switch 5'RACE with a primer carrying a 10-nucleotide random unique molecular identifier tagging each TCR transcript. Every sequencing run yielded over 180 million TCR-beta sequences covering 15-18 subjects. The RNeasy kit was used for extraction of total RNA. Using the KAPA Real-time Library Amplification kit, TCR-beta VDJ regions were amplified with primers for the TCR constant region and the 5'RACE anchor. A first PCR added sample indexes and Illumina adaptors, after which a second PCR increased the library yield. After Ampure bead purification, the roughly 650 bp TCR product was size-selected on a 2% E-gel SizeSelection system. Before pooling, libraries had their quality checked on a Bioanalyzer, their concentration measured with Qubit, and their quantity determined with the Kapa Library Quantification kit. Paired-end 2 x 150 bp sequencing of the libraries was performed on an Illumina HiSeq 2500. To increase sequence diversity, about 25-31% phiX was spiked into each library pool. The study's own analysis went as follows. The quality-filtered reads were processed with the UMI-based MiGEC pipeline, whose error correction step removed more than 85% of the raw TCR sequences. IMGT germline references were used for aligning VDJ genes, and each clonotype was defined as a unique CDR3 amino acid sequence together with its V-J genes. VDJtools evaluated clonal expansion, Shannon diversity and CDR3 relatedness (CalcPairwiseDistances, ClusterSamples); CLCbio workbench built phylogenetic trees. Clones with at least 8 unique UMIs were defined as expanded, with this threshold being based on coefficient-of-variation modelling across technical triplicates. Starting from the raw public reads, TCRdb applied fastp trimming at Q25, assembled clones with MiXCR and retained in-frame beta chains. Rows merge per CDR3 protein into single entries with the most common DNA and genes. TCRdb assigned the V and J calls; the authors' analysis was not used. For this sample there are about 39,000 distinct CDR3 sequences; just under 7.5% appear just once. Around 5.7% of the sample rests with the top ten.

The TCR originated in a man over 45 in good health. Sequencing was performed on CD4+ T cells from blood.

The CDR3 region: CASSYFRVSTGELFF. The nucleotide sequence is TGTGCCAGCAGTTACTTCAGGGTTTCCACCGGGGAGCTGTTTTTT. Recombination linked TRBV6-2 or TRBV6-3 to TRBJ2-2, and perhaps TRBD1 as D gene, on 5 matching bases. Looking up the germline V gene yields CDR1 MNHEY and CDR2 SVGEGT. Trimming takes 1 base from V and 4 bases from J, and the germline ends sit 10 bases apart. The CDR3 measures 15 amino acids from cysteine to phenylalanine. Only the CDR3 DNA stays, 45 bases, in frame from base 1.